This T cell receptor (beta chain) was sequenced during a study of T cell responses to AZD1222 COVID-19 vaccine. CDR3 size: 16 residues. Germline CDR1 SGHRS, CDR2 YFSETQ. V gave up 4 bases and J gave up 5 bases, with 16 bases separating them. Sequencing was performed with immunoSEQ multiplex PCR; in TCRdb, only in-frame clones are kept and a portion is missing. The table has 25,000 to 35,000 clones, about 93% seen once. This TCR was sampled from an adult in good health. The sample in question was peripheral blood, obtained on day 0 of AZD1222 vaccination. The rearrangement links TRBV5-1 to TRBJ1-6; D gene uncertain. CDR3: CASSPDWTDHNSPLHF. DNA of the CDR3: TGCGCCAGCAGCCCGGATTGGACTGATCATAATTCACCCCTCCACTTT.